What follows describes a single TCR beta chain. Its antigen is still unknown. This may be a read error, as it is one base from a much larger clone. This record comes from a study of molecular identifiers for immune sequencing clone quantification. Across the study: Replicate RNA from around 20,000 or 100,000 naive CD8 T cells formed five aliquots; four were sequenced. The study, taken as a whole, reports: Shared barcodes on identical TCR molecules could underestimate the sizes of highly expanded clones.

Libraries of bulk TCR were made by previously described methods (with listed TCR primers). TCRdb itself ran the PCR reads through MiXCR, one entry per CDR3 protein. The top ten clones hold roughly 0.81% of a sample with 490,000 or so distinct CDR3 sequences, 20% to 25% of them seen once. CDR1 and CDR2 (germline): SGDLS, YYNGEE. J gave up 5 bases and V 7 bases, and 11 bases lay outside the gene matches. This CDR3 region has 16 residues. The receptor was derived from a human donor in good health. Some libraries in this study had Jurkat cell RNA spiked in. The chain joins TRBV9 to TRBJ2-3; 12 bases are a match to TRBD2. Source material: naive CD8+ T cells from blood, with Jurkat cell RNA spiked in. The subset: FACS-sorted CD8+CD4-CCR7+CD45RA+ naive T cells. CDR3 in amino acids: CASGSGLAGILDTQYF. In DNA form, the CDR3 reads TGTGCCAGCGGCTCAGGACTAGCGGGAATCCTAGATACGCAGTATTTT.